A single sample is the source of the 3 T cell receptor beta chains below, sequenced in a study of response to subunit inactivated influenza vaccine (dated by TCRdb to about 2018). Library preparation was by RT-PCR. Sequencing relied on an Illumina HiSeq 2500. TCRdb trimmed the raw reads at Q25, called clones with MiXCR and kept productive beta chains. Identical CDR3 protein sequences are pooled into one entry, listed with their most common genes and DNA. The sample data list about 570,000 distinct CDR3 sequences, and 10% to 12% of these were observed just once. Around 10% of the sample belongs to the ten largest clones. These sequences were also reported in another study, on T cells expressing NK-cell markers. The second investigation adds: TCR beta cDNA libraries were prepared using 5'RACE template switching, which introduced a universal primer site and unique molecular identifiers.

The sample in question was PBMCs from blood, obtained on the day of vaccination. These receptors originate from a man aged 50-60 years who received an inactivated influenza vaccine. Donor details come from another sample of the same person, matched by shared clones.

This clonotype was seen only a few times. The chain couples TRBV4-3 to TRBJ2-1; the match to TRBD2 covers 10 bases. This CDR3 comprises 15 residues. Germline V CDR1 and CDR2: LGHNA, YSLEER. J lost 7 bases, V lost 3 bases, and 6 bases had no gene match. The CDR3 DNA sequence: TGCGCCAGCAGCCATAGCGGGAGGTCTGATAATGAGCAGTTCTTC. Encoded protein: CASSHSGRSDNEQFF.

This clonotype was picked up many times. This chain joins TRBV12-3 or TRBV12-4 and TRBJ1-5; possible D gene TRBD1, 5 bases. This CDR3 has 14 amino acids. V lost 7 bases to trimming and J lost 2 bases, with 12 bases between them. CDR3 sequence reads: CASNQGSGNQPQHF. The CDR3 coding sequence is TGTGCCAGCAACCAGGGTTCGGGCAATCAGCCCCAGCATTTT.

The chain couples TRBV29-1 to TRBJ2-5, with D tentatively TRBD1 (5 bases). The V gene's germline CDR1 is SQVTM and CDR2 ANQGSEA. This CDR3 has 12 residues. Trimming removed 5 bases at V and 5 bases at J, with 12 bases between. CDR3 sequence: CSVWWGSETQYF. For the CDR3, the DNA is TGCAGCGTTTGGTGGGGCTCGGAGACCCAGTACTTC. The whole variable domain, filled in from reference TRBV29-1 and TRBJ2-5, reads SAVISQKPSRDICQRGTSLTIQCQVDSQVTMMFWYRQQPGQSLTLIATANQGSEATYESGFVIDKFPISRPNLTFSTLTVSNMSPEDSSIYLCSVWWGSETQYFGPGTRLLVL.